A selection of T cell receptor beta chains follows, all from one sample in a study of blood T cell repertoires in COVID-19. The assay was immunoSEQ multiplex PCR, and TCRdb's table has in-frame clones only and misses some. The repertoire holds 150,000 to 200,000 clones, with around 76% as singletons. The sequencing sample was made of peripheral blood. Every receptor here comes from a woman aged 55-69 years with COVID-19, enrolled during active disease. Each CDR3 is given with its conserved first and last residue. A D gene is named only where the DNA matches it firmly. The size field is filled for only some rows; it gives once, few, many or a size class.

v_gene	abundance	j_gene	d_gene	CDR3nt	CDR3aa
TRBV7-8	-	TRBJ2-3	TRBD2	TGTGCCAGCAGCTTAATACTAGCGGGGGGCACAGATACGCAGTATTTT	CASSLILAGGTDTQYF
TRBV6-5	-	TRBJ2-1	TRBD2	TGTGCCAGCAGAGTACAAGCGGGGCTATACAATGAGCAGTTCTTC	CASRVQAGLYNEQFF
TRBV28	-	TRBJ1-1	TRBD1	TGTGCCAGCCGGCTCCCTCAGGGGGGCACTGAAGCTTTCTTT	CASRLPQGGTEAFF
TRBV5-1	-	TRBJ2-5	-	TGCGCCAGCAGCAGGACAGGGGCGGGAGGTAGAGAGACCCAGTACTTC	CASSRTGAGGRETQYF
TRBV6-5	-	TRBJ1-1	TRBD1	TGTGCCAGCAATACCGGGACAGGGCGGGAGGCTTTCTTT	CASNTGTGREAFF
TRBV3-1/TRBV3-2	-	TRBJ1-2	-	TGTGCCAGCAGCCAAGATCTTCGTGCACTTAGCTACACCTTC	CASSQDLRALSYTF
TRBV11-2	-	TRBJ2-1	-	TGTGCCAGCAGCTTAGAGACTATCCAGTTCTTC	CASSLETIQFF
TRBV28	once	TRBJ2-2	TRBD1	TGTGCCAGCAGAACAGGGGGTGCGAACACCGGGGAGCTGTTTTTT	CASRTGGANTGELFF
TRBV10-3	-	TRBJ2-1	TRBD1	TGTGCCATCAGTGCCGGGACAGACTTCAATGAGCAGTTCTTC	CAISAGTDFNEQFF
TRBV28	-	TRBJ1-6	TRBD1	TGTGCCAGCAGTCTAGGACCAGGGGACAGGCTTGATTCACCCCTCCACTTT	CASSLGPGDRLDSPLHF
TRBV4-2	-	TRBJ2-5	TRBD1	TGTGCCAGCAGCCAAGATCCGGTGGGACAGCGGTTTCAAGAGACCCAGTACTTC	CASSQDPVGQRFQETQYF
TRBV5-1	-	TRBJ2-3	TRBD2	TGCGCCAGCAATGTACTAGCGGGAGTAGATACGCAGTATTTT	CASNVLAGVDTQYF
TRBV7-9	-	TRBJ1-4	-	TGTGCCAGCAGCTTGATAGTAACTAATGAAAAACTGTTTTTT	CASSLIVTNEKLFF
TRBV7-2	-	TRBJ2-2	TRBD2	TGTGCCAGCAGCTTCAAGTGGGGACTAGCCCGTGCCGGGGAGCTGTTTTTT	CASSFKWGLARAGELFF
TRBV4-2	-	TRBJ1-2	-	TGTGCCAGCAGCCACCGGGATGCGAAGGGCTACACCTTC	CASSHRDAKGYTF
TRBV19	-	TRBJ2-2	-	TGTGCCAGTAGTCGACAGGTTTCCGGGGAGCTGTTTTTT	CASSRQVSGELFF
TRBV7-2	-	TRBJ1-6	-	TGTGCCAGCAGCCCTCCCCCCGGCCTCCGGGTATCTTCACCCCTCCACTTT	CASSPPPGLRVSSPLHF
TRBV7-8	-	TRBJ2-4	-	TGTGCCAGCACCCCCATTAACAACGCCAAAAACATTCAGTACTTC	CASTPINNAKNIQYF
TRBV11-2	-	TRBJ2-7	-	TGTGCCAGCAGCGTATCCTACGACGAGCAGTACTTC	CASSVSYDEQYF
TRBV7-8	-	TRBJ2-2	TRBD2	TGTGCCAGCAGCCCCCGACTAGCGGGGGGCACCGGGGAGCTGTTTTTT	CASSPRLAGGTGELFF
TRBV7-9	-	TRBJ2-3	TRBD1	TGTGCCAGCAGCCCGAACGGACAGGGGGCGGGAGATACGCAGTATTTT	CASSPNGQGAGDTQYF
TRBV27	-	TRBJ2-3	TRBD1	TGTGCCAGCAGTTTAACGGATACAGGGGGCGCAGATACGCAGTATTTT	CASSLTDTGGADTQYF
TRBV3-1/TRBV3-2	-	TRBJ1-2	-	TGTGCCAGCAGCCAAGCAGGGACACGTGGCTACACCTTC	CASSQAGTRGYTF
TRBV30	-	TRBJ1-5	TRBD1	TGTGCCTGGAGCCAATTGGGACAGGGAAGTCAGCCCCAGCATTTT	CAWSQLGQGSQPQHF
TRBV20-1	-	TRBJ2-1	-	TGCAGTGCTAAGGGGAATGAGCAGTTCTTC	CSAKGNEQFF
TRBV5-4	-	TRBJ1-2	-	TGTGCCAGCAGCTTGGTGGGTGAGGATGGCTACACCTTC	CASSLVGEDGYTF
TRBV4-1	-	TRBJ1-5	-	TGCGCCAGCAGCCAAGGTCCGGGGTTTACTCAGCCCCAGCATTTT	CASSQGPGFTQPQHF
TRBV5-5	-	TRBJ1-3	TRBD1	TGTGCCAGCAGCTACGACCCGGGACAGGGAAGTATTGGAAACACCATATATTTT	CASSYDPGQGSIGNTIYF
TRBV28	few	TRBJ2-7	-	TGTGCCAGCAGTCCCCCGGACTCCCGGTTGGGCGAGCAGTACTTC	CASSPPDSRLGEQYF
TRBV5-4	few	TRBJ1-3	-	TGTGCCAGCAGCTCAACTGGAAACACCATATATTTT	CASSSTGNTIYF
TRBV24-1	-	TRBJ2-3	-	TGTGCCACCAGTGATACGAGCCATCCGTACTTTTTCTCTAGCACAGATACGCAGTATTTT	CATSDTSHPYFFSSTDTQYF
TRBV6-5	-	TRBJ1-2	TRBD1	TGTGCCAGCAGACGGGGGACAGGACAAAACTATGGCTACACCTTC	CASRRGTGQNYGYTF
TRBV2	-	TRBJ1-4	-	TGTGCCAGCAGAGCGACGGGGAAACTGTTTTTT	CASRATGKLFF
TRBV3-1/TRBV3-2	once	TRBJ1-2	TRBD1	TGTGCCAGCAGCCAAGGAGTCAGGGGGCGAGGTGGCTACACCTTC	CASSQGVRGRGGYTF
TRBV13	once	TRBJ2-5	TRBD2	TGTGCCAGCAGCTTCCGACTAGCGGGAGGTTGGGAGACCCAGTACTTC	CASSFRLAGGWETQYF
TRBV30	-	TRBJ2-7	TRBD1	TGTGCCCTGGAGACAGGGTTGCCCTACGAGCAGTACTTC	CALETGLPYEQYF
TRBV19	-	TRBJ1-3	-	TGTGCCAGTAGTACCGGGACACTTGGAAACACCATATATTTT	CASSTGTLGNTIYF
TRBV15	-	TRBJ1-5	-	TGTGCCACAAGGTTAGGAGGAAGGAGCAATCAGCCCCAGCATTTT	CATRLGGRSNQPQHF
TRBV7-9	-	TRBJ1-2	TRBD1	TGTGCCAGCAGCCCGACGACAGGGGCAGGCTACACCTTC	CASSPTTGAGYTF
TRBV28	-	TRBJ1-3	-	TGTGCCAGCAGTTCCCCGGTGTCGCTCTCTGGAAACACCATATATTTT	CASSSPVSLSGNTIYF
TRBV2	-	TRBJ2-5	-	TGTGCCAGCACTCAAGAGACCCAGTACTTC	CASTQETQYF
TRBV4-3	-	TRBJ2-2	TRBD2	TGCGCCAGCAGCCAGGCTAGCGGGAGGGCCACCGGGGAGCTGTTTTTT	CASSQASGRATGELFF
TRBV5-5	-	TRBJ1-5	TRBD1	TGTGCCAGCAGCTTGTCGGGACAGTACAATCAGCCCCAGCATTTT	CASSLSGQYNQPQHF
TRBV5-4	-	TRBJ2-1	-	TGTGCCAGCCTTCGTGGCGGCTACAATGAGCAGTTCTTC	CASLRGGYNEQFF
TRBV30	few	TRBJ1-2	-	TGTGCCTGGAGTGAGTATAGGACACACTATGGCTACACCTTC	CAWSEYRTHYGYTF
TRBV28	-	TRBJ2-5	TRBD1	TGTGCCAGCAGACAGGGGCAAGAGACCCAGTACTTC	CASRQGQETQYF
TRBV2	-	TRBJ1-4	-	TGTGCCAGCAGTGCCGGGACACTTGAAAAACTGTTTTTT	CASSAGTLEKLFF
TRBV5-1	-	TRBJ2-5	-	TGCGCCAGCAGCTTAGGGGGGGTTATGGTTGGTGCGATCGAGACCCAGTACTTC	CASSLGGVMVGAIETQYF
TRBV2	-	TRBJ1-6	-	TGTGCCAGCAGTGAAGAGGCCTGGGAGGCACCCCTCCACTTT	CASSEEAWEAPLHF
TRBV11-1	-	TRBJ2-5	TRBD1	TGTGCCAGCAGCCCGGGACAGGTGGGAGAGACCCAGTACTTC	CASSPGQVGETQYF
TRBV15	-	TRBJ2-3	TRBD1	TGTGCCACCAGCAGAGAACGACAGGGGGCATCAGATACGCAGTATTTT	CATSRERQGASDTQYF
TRBV28	once	TRBJ1-1	-	TGTGCCAGCAGTTTTTTTTCCAGGGGAAGAACTGAAGCTTTCTTT	CASSFFSRGRTEAFF